The sequence of this T cell receptor (beta chain) was determined in a study of T cell responses to AZD1222 COVID-19 vaccine (dated by TCRdb to the early 2020s). Regarding the study in general: A total of 240 or so trial participants underwent TCR sequencing, of whom approximately 200 had received two doses of AZD1222 and some 25 had received two doses of the MenACWY control vaccine. Trial participants were enrolled into age subgroups of 18-55, 56-69 and 70-plus years, which contained approximately 150, 28 and 58 TCR-sequenced participants, respectively. The full study reports these points: Participants were mostly white British, with more females than males. The authors suggested clonal diversity may have been underestimated. The vaccine-associated CD4 TCRs covered the entire spike protein, and the dominant responses fell in regions 160-218 and 743-854. After two AZD1222 doses, spike-specific TCR breadth and depth were significantly higher than at day 0 and than in MenACWY recipients. Only five to seven AZD1222 recipients were SARS-CoV-2 seropositive at baseline, limiting conclusions about previously exposed vaccinees. Because no day 14 peak-response samples were available, the repertoires could be characterized only after the peak T cell response. Nearly half of unique spike-specific TCRs reportedly recognized epitopes outside regions mutated in the B.1.351 and B.1.1.7 variants. In the small 56-69-year group, the increase in depth fell short of significance, most likely because of low power.

The CDR3 regions of human TCRbeta chains were subjected to immunosequencing. Regarding the original processing steps: TCRs in the repertoires were compared against a reference library of SARS-CoV-2-specific TCRs that had been generated with the MIRA antigen-specificity platform. Breadth was defined as the fraction of unique TCRs that were SARS-CoV-2-associated, and depth was defined as the fraction of total T cells that were SARS-CoV-2-associated. Each spike-specific TCR was assigned to its reactive spike region and to a CD4 or CD8 class using the MIRA data. Log10-transformed breadth and depth values were compared by one-way ANOVA with Sidak's multiple comparisons tests. The source is immuneACCESS, and TCRdb retained only in-frame sequences with V and J called. Part of the clones is not carried over; for the studies checked, unresolved V genes explain less than half of this, and the remainder is unexplained. The DNA gave D and trimming, while V, J and clone size come from that table. In this sample's table one finds some 150,000 clones. In total, the top ten clones hold 2% to 2.5% of the sample.

This sample's time point label indicates: baseline before first vaccination. Samples from vaccinated people were obtained from the UK trials COV001 and COV002, which included a single-blind randomized controlled phase 2/3 trial of AZD1222 (ChAdOx1 nCoV-19) in healthy adults. For TCRbeta chain sequencing, PBMC samples were collected from trial participants at day 0 and at day 28 after the second dose. Trimming leaves V shorter by 5 bases and J shorter by 9 bases, with the junction holding 10 bases beyond the gene matches. CDR3 length: 15 amino acids, cysteine to phenylalanine. Of all the DNA, just the CDR3 is kept, 45 bases in frame from base 1. CDR1 is given as KGHSH and CDR2 as LQKENI, both from the germline V gene. Remarks on this clone: The specificity of this receptor is unknown.

This chain joins TRBV18 to TRBJ2-1; 10 bases in the junction line up with TRBD1. The sample comprised peripheral blood. The clonotype originates from an adult in good health. The nucleotide sequence reads TGTGCCAGCTCATCCGGGACAGGGGTCCCAATTGAGCAGTTCTTC. Its protein reads: CASSSGTGVPIEQFF.